This TCR beta chain was recovered during a study of spatial heterogeneity in lung cancer. This clonotype turned up a few times. What it recognizes is unknown. Study results and limitations: Within tumors, counts of expanded alpha and beta TCRs tracked tumor mutation counts.

This CDR3 comprises 15 residues. Germline V gene sequence: CDR1 SGHTA, CDR2 FQGTGA. Germline trimming cut 5 bases from V and 3 bases from J; bases unmatched to any gene: 8. Individually, TCR cDNA molecules were each labelled with a unique molecular identifier. From the 5' RACE reads, TCRdb called clonotypes with MiXCR, one entry per CDR3 protein. The table lists several thousand distinct CDR3 sequences, under 8% of them singletons. Indicated time point: sample taken at primary tumor resection. More than 70 TRACERx patients with early, untreated non-small cell lung cancer donated samples. Extraction of whole RNA from tumor, nontumor lung or frozen PBMC preceded unsorted sequencing.

The TCR sequence derives from a male donor with early-stage non-small cell lung cancer. The V gene is TRBV7-3, the J gene TRBJ2-3; 7 bases fit TRBD2. Sample: lung tumor tissue, taken at surgery. The CDR3 DNA is TGTGCCAGCAGCCCACTCGGGGGAGGGACAGATACGCAGTATTTT. Encoded protein: CASSPLGGGTDTQYF. Full variable domain (outside the CDR3, taken from reference TRBV7-3 and TRBJ2-3): GAGVSQTPSNKVTEKGKYVELRCDPISGHTALYWYRQSLGQGPEFLIYFQGTGAADDSGLPNDRFFAVRPEGSVSTLKIQRTERGDSAVYLCASSPLGGGTDTQYFGPGTRLTVL.